A selection of T cell receptor beta chains follows, all from one sample in a study of T cells after yellow fever vaccination. TCRdb re-analysed the 5' RACE reads in MiXCR, keeping a single row per CDR3 protein. The sample records under 150,000 distinct CDR3 sequences, 7.7% being singletons. Material: CD4+ T cells sorted from PBMCs, obtained 5 days after the yellow fever booster vaccination. The receptors here all came from a man aged 25 to 40 who received the YFV17D yellow fever vaccine. Each CDR3 is given with its conserved first and last residue. Each record gives: D gene, clone size, J gene, V gene, CDR3 DNA, CDR3 protein. The D gene is left open where the match is weak. Not every row has a clone size; where given, it reads once, few, many or a size class.

D: TRBD1
size: many
J: TRBJ2-7
V: TRBV5-1
DNA: TGCGCCAGCAGATTGACCGGGACAGGGGTCTACGAGCAGTACTTC
CDR3: CASRLTGTGVYEQYF

D: TRBD2
size: many
J: TRBJ2-2
V: TRBV4-1
DNA: TGCGCCAGCAGCCAAGTTAATTTCGCTAGCGGGTCGAACACCGGGGAGCTGTTTTTT
CDR3: CASSQVNFASGSNTGELFF

D: .
size: .
J: TRBJ1-5
V: TRBV7-2
DNA: TGTGCCAGCGCGGGGAGGGGCAATCAGCCCCAGCATTTT
CDR3: CASAGRGNQPQHF

D: TRBD1
size: many
J: TRBJ2-2
V: TRBV12-3/TRBV12-4
DNA: TGTGCCTGCATCCGGGACAGGAACACCGGGGAGCTGTTTTTT
CDR3: CACIRDRNTGELFF

D: TRBD1
size: many
J: TRBJ1-5
V: TRBV18
DNA: TGTGCCAGCTCACCCCGGACAGGACTAAATCAGCCCCAGCATTTT
CDR3: CASSPRTGLNQPQHF

D: TRBD2
size: many
J: TRBJ2-3
V: TRBV6-1
DNA: TGTGCCAGCAGTAACCCGGGACTAGGGGGGGATACGCAGTATTTT
CDR3: CASSNPGLGGDTQYF

D: .
size: many
J: TRBJ2-2
V: TRBV20-1
DNA: TGCAGTGCTAGAGTTGGGGGGCGTCACACCGGGGAGCTGTTTTTT
CDR3: CSARVGGRHTGELFF

D: TRBD2
size: many
J: TRBJ2-1
V: TRBV5-1
DNA: TGCGCCAGCAGCCCCGGACTAGCGGGAAAAAATGAGCAGTTCTTC
CDR3: CASSPGLAGKNEQFF

D: TRBD1
size: few
J: TRBJ1-5
V: TRBV7-2
DNA: TGTGCCAGCAGCTTAGGGACAGGGTCTTGGCCCCAGCATTTT
CDR3: CASSLGTGSWPQHF

D: .
size: many
J: TRBJ2-5
V: TRBV7-2
DNA: TGTGCCAGCAGCTTATTGGGATGGGGGGTCCAAGAGACCCAGTACTTC
CDR3: CASSLLGWGVQETQYF

D: .
size: many
J: TRBJ2-2
V: TRBV9
DNA: TGTGCCAGCAGCCCTGGGCTAGCGCGGAACACCGGGGAGCTGTTTTTT
CDR3: CASSPGLARNTGELFF

D: TRBD2
size: many
J: TRBJ2-3
V: TRBV12-3/TRBV12-4
DNA: TGTGCCAGCAGTTTTAAGCGGGGAACAGATACGCAGTATTTT
CDR3: CASSFKRGTDTQYF

D: .
size: many
J: TRBJ2-3
V: TRBV30
DNA: TGTGCCTGGAGTGTATTAAGACTAGGAACAGATACGCAGTATTTT
CDR3: CAWSVLRLGTDTQYF

D: .
size: few
J: TRBJ2-4
V: TRBV18
DNA: TGTGCCAGCTCACCCTTAGAGACCAAAAACATTCAGTACTTC
CDR3: CASSPLETKNIQYF

D: .
size: many
J: TRBJ2-1
V: TRBV5-1
DNA: TGCGCCAGCAGCAACCTCCGGGACTATGAGCAGTTCTTC
CDR3: CASSNLRDYEQFF

D: TRBD2
size: many
J: TRBJ2-1
V: TRBV4-3
DNA: TGCGCCAGCAGCCAGGTAGCGGGTTTCTCCTACAATGAGCAGTTCTTC
CDR3: CASSQVAGFSYNEQFF

D: .
size: many
J: TRBJ2-7
V: TRBV7-6
DNA: TGTGCCAGCAGCTCTAGTATCCCCTACGAGCAGTACTTC
CDR3: CASSSSIPYEQYF

D: .
size: many
J: TRBJ1-4
V: TRBV29-1
DNA: TGCAGCGTTGAAGATCAGGGGCGTGAAAAACTGTTTTTT
CDR3: CSVEDQGREKLFF

D: TRBD1
size: few
J: TRBJ2-7
V: TRBV7-2
DNA: TGTGCCAGCACCCCGGGGACAGCCTACGAGCAGTACTTC
CDR3: CASTPGTAYEQYF

D: TRBD2
size: many
J: TRBJ2-1
V: TRBV7-8
DNA: TGTGCCAGCAGCTTAGAGGCTAGCGGGAGTGGGAATGAGCAGTTCTTC
CDR3: CASSLEASGSGNEQFF

D: TRBD2
size: many
J: TRBJ2-1
V: TRBV9
DNA: TGTGCCAGCAGCGTAGGTGGGGACTACTCCTACAATGAGCAGTTCTTC
CDR3: CASSVGGDYSYNEQFF

D: TRBD2
size: many
J: TRBJ2-5
V: TRBV28
DNA: TGTGCCAGCAGTGGACTAGCTGGTGGGGAGACCCAGTACTTC
CDR3: CASSGLAGGETQYF

D: TRBD1
size: many
J: TRBJ2-7
V: TRBV7-8
DNA: TGTGCCAGCAGCGTAACGACAGGGTCCTACGAGCAGTACTTC
CDR3: CASSVTTGSYEQYF

D: TRBD1
size: many
J: TRBJ1-2
V: TRBV20-1
DNA: TGCAGTGCCAGAACGTGGGACAGTTCTAACTATGGCTACACCTTC
CDR3: CSARTWDSSNYGYTF

D: .
size: many
J: TRBJ1-1
V: TRBV18
DNA: TGTGCCAGCTCACCCTCAATGGGCCTTCGTGGAGCTTTCTTT
CDR3: CASSPSMGLRGAFF

D: .
size: many
J: TRBJ2-7
V: TRBV12-3/TRBV12-4
DNA: TGTGCCAGCAGTTTATTTGGGGACGGGCAGTACTTC
CDR3: CASSLFGDGQYF

D: .
size: many
J: TRBJ2-1
V: TRBV1
DNA: TGCACCAGCAGCCAAGATTACCCCTCCCATGAGCAGTTCTTC
CDR3: CTSSQDYPSHEQFF

D: .
size: many
J: TRBJ1-3
V: TRBV20-1
DNA: TGCAGTGCTAGACATGGCCCTGGAAACACCATATATTTT
CDR3: CSARHGPGNTIYF

D: .
size: many
J: TRBJ1-3
V: TRBV5-1
DNA: TGCGCCAGCAGCTTGGTCAGTGGAAACACCATATATTTT
CDR3: CASSLVSGNTIYF

D: .
size: many
J: TRBJ2-5
V: TRBV10-3
DNA: TGTGCCATCAGTGAGCTCACCTTAGGGGGAGAGACCCAGTACTTC
CDR3: CAISELTLGGETQYF

D: TRBD2
size: many
J: TRBJ2-2
V: TRBV12-5
DNA: TGTGCTAGTGGTTTTATAGTAGCGGGAGAGGTCCGGGCCACCGGGGAGCTGTTTTTT
CDR3: CASGFIVAGEVRATGELFF

D: .
size: many
J: TRBJ2-3
V: TRBV24-1
DNA: TGTGCCACCAGTGCGGGCGTACGCACAGATACGCAGTATTTT
CDR3: CATSAGVRTDTQYF

D: .
size: many
J: TRBJ2-1
V: TRBV6-2/TRBV6-3
DNA: TGTGCCAGCACCGACTGGGGCAATGAGCAGTTCTTC
CDR3: CASTDWGNEQFF

D: .
size: few
J: TRBJ1-2
V: TRBV7-2
DNA: TGTGCCAGCAACTTAGTCCAGAACGCTAGGGGCTACACCTTC
CDR3: CASNLVQNARGYTF

D: .
size: .
J: TRBJ2-7
V: TRBV28
DNA: TGTGCCAGCAGTTTAGCGAGTGGAGAGCAGTACTTC
CDR3: CASSLASGEQYF

D: .
size: many
J: TRBJ2-5
V: TRBV5-5
DNA: TGTGCCAGCAGCTTGGTGGGGGGACCCAAAGAGACCCAGTACTTC
CDR3: CASSLVGGPKETQYF

D: .
size: few
J: TRBJ1-4
V: TRBV7-2
DNA: TGTGCCAGCAGCCCGTCATTACAAACAGCCAATGAAAAACTGTTTTTT
CDR3: CASSPSLQTANEKLFF

D: TRBD2
size: many
J: TRBJ2-1
V: TRBV7-6
DNA: TGTGCCAGCAGCTTAGCGGGCGGGAGATCGAATGAGCAGTTCTTC
CDR3: CASSLAGGRSNEQFF

D: TRBD2
size: many
J: TRBJ2-2
V: TRBV10-3
DNA: TGTGCCATCAGTGTGGGACTAGCCACCGGGGAGCTGTTTTTT
CDR3: CAISVGLATGELFF

D: .
size: few
J: TRBJ2-1
V: TRBV20-1
DNA: TGCAGTGCTTCTCGACAGTACAATGAGCAGTTCTTC
CDR3: CSASRQYNEQFF

D: .
size: .
J: TRBJ2-5
V: TRBV10-1
DNA: TGCGCCAGCAGCCGGGGTCAAGAGACCCAGTACTTC
CDR3: CASSRGQETQYF

D: TRBD1
size: many
J: TRBJ2-7
V: TRBV7-6
DNA: TGTGCCAGCAGCTTACGGGACAGCTCCTACGAGCAGTACTTC
CDR3: CASSLRDSSYEQYF

D: .
size: many
J: TRBJ2-2
V: TRBV5-1
DNA: TGCGCCAGCAGCTTAGGGACAACTAACACCGGGGAGCTGTTTTTT
CDR3: CASSLGTTNTGELFF

D: TRBD2
size: many
J: TRBJ2-3
V: TRBV10-2
DNA: TGCGCCAGTCGGACTAGCGGGGACACAGATACGCAGTATTTT
CDR3: CASRTSGDTDTQYF

D: TRBD2
size: many
J: TRBJ2-2
V: TRBV3-1
DNA: TGTGCCAGCAGCCAAGAAACCCGAGCGGGAAAGGCCGGGGAGCTGTTTTTT
CDR3: CASSQETRAGKAGELFF

D: .
size: many
J: TRBJ2-1
V: TRBV6-5
DNA: TGTGCCAGCAGCCCTAGCGCCTACTCCTACAATGAGCAGTTCTTC
CDR3: CASSPSAYSYNEQFF

D: .
size: few
J: TRBJ2-1
V: TRBV7-2
DNA: TGTGCCAGCAGCCCCTGGGGGTACAATGAGCAGTTCTTC
CDR3: CASSPWGYNEQFF

D: TRBD2
size: few
J: TRBJ2-7
V: TRBV29-1
DNA: TGCAGCGTTGGTCCGCTCGGAGCGGGAGGGAATCAAACTTACTTCCCCTCCTACGAGCAGTACTTC
CDR3: CSVGPLGAGGNQTYFPSYEQYF

D: .
size: many
J: TRBJ2-1
V: TRBV20-1
DNA: TGCAGTGCTAGAACCCCCGGGACTCAAGTTAATGAGCAGTTCTTC
CDR3: CSARTPGTQVNEQFF

D: .
size: many
J: TRBJ2-7
V: TRBV3-1
DNA: TGTGCCAGCAGCCAAGGGGTTTTCACCACTTTGTACGAGCAGTACTTC
CDR3: CASSQGVFTTLYEQYF

D: .
size: many
J: TRBJ2-7
V: TRBV6-5
DNA: TGTGCCAGCAGCAGGGACACTATTTCGGAGCAGTACTTC
CDR3: CASSRDTISEQYF

D: .
size: many
J: TRBJ1-3
V: TRBV15
DNA: TGTGCCACCAGCGGAATCAGGGGTTCTGGAAACACCATATATTTT
CDR3: CATSGIRGSGNTIYF

D: .
size: many
J: TRBJ2-2
V: TRBV20-1
DNA: TGCAGTGCTAGAGATCCCAGGACGGGGACCGGGGAGCTGTTTTTT
CDR3: CSARDPRTGTGELFF

D: .
size: many
J: TRBJ2-7
V: TRBV29-1
DNA: TGCAGCGTTGTGATAGCCTACGAGCAGTACTTC
CDR3: CSVVIAYEQYF

D: TRBD2
size: many
J: TRBJ2-1
V: TRBV27
DNA: TGTGCCAGCAGTTGGGGACTAGCGGGGCTATACAATGAGCAGTTCTTC
CDR3: CASSWGLAGLYNEQFF